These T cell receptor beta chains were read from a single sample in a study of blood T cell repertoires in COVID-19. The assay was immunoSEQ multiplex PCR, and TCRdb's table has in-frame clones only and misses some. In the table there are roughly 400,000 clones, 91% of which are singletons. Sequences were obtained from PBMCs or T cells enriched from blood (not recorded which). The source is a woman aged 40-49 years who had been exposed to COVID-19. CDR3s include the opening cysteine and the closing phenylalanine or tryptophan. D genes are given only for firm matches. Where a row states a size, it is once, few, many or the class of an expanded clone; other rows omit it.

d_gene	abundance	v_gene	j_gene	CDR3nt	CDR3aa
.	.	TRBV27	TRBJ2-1	TGTGCCAGCAGCCCCAGGGGCGGGAGCTCCTACAATGAGCAGTTCTTC	CASSPRGGSSYNEQFF
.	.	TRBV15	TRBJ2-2	TGTGCCACCAGCAGAGAGAGGGGGACAACGAACACCGGGGAGCTGTTTTTT	CATSRERGTTNTGELFF
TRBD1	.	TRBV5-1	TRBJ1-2	TGCGCCAGCAGCTTATCGGGACAGGGGGCTGGTGGCTACACCTTC	CASSLSGQGAGGYTF
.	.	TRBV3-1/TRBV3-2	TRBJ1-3	TGTGCCAGCAGCCAAGATCGGAGGGCGAGCTCTGGAAACACCATATATTTT	CASSQDRRASSGNTIYF
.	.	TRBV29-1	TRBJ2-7	TGCAGCGTTGAAGATCCACAGGCCGCCTACGAGCAGTACTTC	CSVEDPQAAYEQYF
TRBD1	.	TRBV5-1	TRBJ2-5	TGCGCCAGCAGCTTGGGACAGGGGGCCGGAGAGACCCAGTACTTC	CASSLGQGAGETQYF
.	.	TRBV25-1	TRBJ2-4	TGTGCCAGCAGTGATGACAGACCCAAAAACATTCAGTACTTC	CASSDDRPKNIQYF
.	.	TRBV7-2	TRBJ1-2	TGTGCCAGCAGCAATCGCGGGGGAGCGGGCTATGGCTACACCTTC	CASSNRGGAGYGYTF
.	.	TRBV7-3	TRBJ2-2	TGTGCCAGCCGCCTCGGTGCCGGGGAGCTGTTTTTT	CASRLGAGELFF
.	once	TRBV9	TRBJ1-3	TGTGCCAGCAGCATAGAACCAACAGGGACTGGAAACACCATATATTTT	CASSIEPTGTGNTIYF
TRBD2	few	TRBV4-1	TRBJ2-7	TGCGCCAGCAGCCAAGCCGCGGGAGTGGGGGTCGAGCAGTACTTC	CASSQAAGVGVEQYF
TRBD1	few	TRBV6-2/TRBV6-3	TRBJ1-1	TGTGCCAGCAGTGATCACAGGGGAATCACTGAAGCTTTCTTT	CASSDHRGITEAFF
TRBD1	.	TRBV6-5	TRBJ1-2	TGTGCCAGCAGTTGGGCGACAGGGAATGGCTACACCTTC	CASSWATGNGYTF
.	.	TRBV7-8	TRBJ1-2	TGTGCCAGCAGCTTATCGGACAGCTATGGCTACACCTTC	CASSLSDSYGYTF
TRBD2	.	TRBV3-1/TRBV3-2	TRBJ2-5	TGTGCCAGCAGCCTTGCTAGCGGGGGGTTGGAGACCCAGTACTTC	CASSLASGGLETQYF
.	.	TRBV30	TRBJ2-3	TGTGCCTGGAAGGCAGGGAAGGCAGATACGCAGTATTTT	CAWKAGKADTQYF
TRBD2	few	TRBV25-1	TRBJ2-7	TGTGCCAGCAGCGCCACTTGGGGGGGGGACTCCTACGAGCAGTACTTC	CASSATWGGDSYEQYF
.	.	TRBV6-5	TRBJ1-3	TGTGCCAGCAGTTACTCAGGGGCCCCTGGAAACACCATATATTTT	CASSYSGAPGNTIYF
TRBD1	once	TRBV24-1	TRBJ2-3	TGTGCCACCAGTAAGACAGGGGCCAGCACAGATACGCAGTATTTT	CATSKTGASTDTQYF
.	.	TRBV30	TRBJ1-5	TGTGCCTGGTCTTACAACAGTTTCGGCAATCAGCCCCAGCATTTT	CAWSYNSFGNQPQHF
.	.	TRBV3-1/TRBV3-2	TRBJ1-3	TGTGCCAGCAGCCAACGGGGGATTTCTGGAAACACCATATATTTT	CASSQRGISGNTIYF
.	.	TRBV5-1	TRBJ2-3	TGCGCCAGCAGCTTCGCGGGGAGCACAGATACGCAGTATTTT	CASSFAGSTDTQYF
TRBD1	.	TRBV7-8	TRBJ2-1	TGTGCCAGCAGCTCGACAGGGAAGTCCTACAATGAGCAGTTCTTC	CASSSTGKSYNEQFF
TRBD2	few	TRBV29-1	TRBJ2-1	TGCAGCGTTGACCGGGGGGGTTGGAATGAGCAGTTCTTC	CSVDRGGWNEQFF
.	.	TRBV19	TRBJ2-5	TGTGCCAGTAGTGCGACACCGCCTAAAGAGACCCAGTACTTC	CASSATPPKETQYF
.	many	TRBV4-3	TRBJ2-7	TGCGCCAGCAGCCAATTGCTTACTAGCAACGAGCAGTACTTC	CASSQLLTSNEQYF
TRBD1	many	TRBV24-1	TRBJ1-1	TGTGCCACCAGTGAAGCCCGCAGGGGGCTGAACACTGAAGCTTTCTTT	CATSEARRGLNTEAFF
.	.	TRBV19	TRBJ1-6	TGTGCCAGTAGTATTACAGGATATAATTCACCCCTCCACTTT	CASSITGYNSPLHF
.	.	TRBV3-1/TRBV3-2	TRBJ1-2	TGTGCCAGCAGCCTTCGGGACACCCTGAACTATGGCTACACCTTC	CASSLRDTLNYGYTF
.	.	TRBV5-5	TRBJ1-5	TGTGCCAGCAGCCAGGGAGGGACGCATCAGCCCCAGCATTTT	CASSQGGTHQPQHF
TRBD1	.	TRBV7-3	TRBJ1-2	TGTGCCAGCAGCGCACAACCCAACAGGGGAGGAGATGGCTACACCTTC	CASSAQPNRGGDGYTF
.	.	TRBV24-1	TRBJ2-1	TGTGCCACCAGTGATCCCCGAGGGTTGGAGCAGTTCTTC	CATSDPRGLEQFF
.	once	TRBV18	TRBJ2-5	TGTGCCAGCTCACCACCAGGGGGGGCCCAAGAGACCCAGTACTTC	CASSPPGGAQETQYF
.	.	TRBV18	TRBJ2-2	TGTGCCAGCTCCCCTCGGGACACCGGGGAGCTGTTTTTT	CASSPRDTGELFF
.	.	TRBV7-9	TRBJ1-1	TGTGCCAGCAGCTCACAGGGAAACACTGAAGCTTTCTTT	CASSSQGNTEAFF
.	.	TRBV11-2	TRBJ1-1	TGTGCGTTTGGGCAGGGGAACACTGAAGCTTTCTTT	CAFGQGNTEAFF
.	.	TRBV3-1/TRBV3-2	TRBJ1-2	TGTGCCAGCAGCCAGGGACAAACAAACTATGGCTACACCTTC	CASSQGQTNYGYTF
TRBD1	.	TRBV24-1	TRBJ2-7	TGTGCCACCAGTGATCAGGGGGCCGGCGAGCAGTACTTC	CATSDQGAGEQYF
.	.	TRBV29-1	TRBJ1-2	TGCAGCGTTGAACCCCAGGGTGGCGGCTATGGCTACACCTTC	CSVEPQGGGYGYTF
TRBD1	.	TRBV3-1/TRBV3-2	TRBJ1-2	TGTGCCAGCAGCCTCAGACAGGGACGTAGCTACACCTTC	CASSLRQGRSYTF
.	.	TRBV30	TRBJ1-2	TGTGCCTGGAGTGTACAAACGCATCCCCGTTTTGGCACCTTC	CAWSVQTHPRFGTF
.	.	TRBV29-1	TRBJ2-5	TGCAGCGTTGCGGCTAATTGGCTAGTAGAGACCCAGTACTTC	CSVAANWLVETQYF
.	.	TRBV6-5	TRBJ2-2	TGTGCCAGCTCCCCCGGGACACCGAACACCGGGGAGCTGTTTTTT	CASSPGTPNTGELFF
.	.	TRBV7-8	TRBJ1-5	TGTGCCAGCAGCTATACGGGGTCTCAGCCCCAGCATTTT	CASSYTGSQPQHF
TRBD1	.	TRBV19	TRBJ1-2	TGTGCCAGTAGTATACAAGACAGGGGGTATGGCTACACCTTC	CASSIQDRGYGYTF
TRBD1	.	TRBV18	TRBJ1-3	TGTGCCAGCTCACCAATCAGAACAGGGGCTCTCACTGGAAACACCATATATTTT	CASSPIRTGALTGNTIYF
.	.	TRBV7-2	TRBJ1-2	TGTGCCAGCAGCCCCGATGCGGGGAAGGGCGGCTACACCTTC	CASSPDAGKGGYTF
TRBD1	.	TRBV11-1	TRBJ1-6	TGTGCCAGCAGCAGGGACAGGGGGCCTTCACCCCTCCACTTT	CASSRDRGPSPLHF
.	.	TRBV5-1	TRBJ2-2	TGCGCCAGCAGCCCATCTAGTCCTGGCACCGGGGAGCTGTTTTTT	CASSPSSPGTGELFF